Listed here are 10 T cell receptor beta chains from one sample, sequenced in a study of blood T cell repertoires in COVID-19. The repertoire was sequenced with immunoSEQ multiplex PCR; TCRdb's copy has only in-frame clones and lacks some. The data contain around 250,000 clones, 80% to 90% of them singletons. The sequenced sample was PBMCs or T cells enriched from blood (not recorded which). These receptors all stem from a woman aged 45-65 years who had recovered from COVID-19.

This clone was counted once. This chain uses TRBV5-1 with TRBJ2-5, with 7 bases matching TRBD2. This CDR3 has 17 residues. J gave up 2 bases and V 5 bases, and 15 bases lay outside the gene matches. Germline lookup yields CDR1 SGHRS and CDR2 YFSETQ. The CDR3 spells CASSFRHLAGRQETQYF. The CDR3 region has the DNA TGCGCCAGCAGTTTTCGCCACTTAGCGGGCCGACAAGAGACCCAGTACTTC.

CDR3 in amino acids: CASSPTGDTGELFF. In DNA, the CDR3 is TGCGCCAGCAGCCCCACAGGGGACACCGGGGAGCTGTTTTTT. The V gene is TRBV5-1, the J gene TRBJ2-2, with 7 bases that match TRBD1. Germline trimming cut 4 bases from V and 3 bases from J; bases unmatched to any gene: 3. This CDR3 is built from 14 residues. The germline V gene encodes CDR1 SGHRS and CDR2 YFSETQ.

This clone was seen a few times. V usage is TRBV7-9 and J usage is TRBJ1-5, with D unclear. This CDR3 comprises 14 residues. V lost 5 bases to trimming and J lost 0 bases, with 8 bases between them. Germline V lookup: CDR1 SEHNR, CDR2 FQNEAQ (reference sequence). This CDR3 is CASSPIDSNQPQHF. Written as DNA, the CDR3 is TGTGCCAGCAGCCCAATAGATAGCAATCAGCCCCAGCATTTT. Combining the CDR3 with reference TRBV7-9 and TRBJ1-5 gives the whole variable domain DTGVSQNPRHKITKRGQNVTFRCDPISEHNRLYWYRQTLGQGPEFLTYFQNEAQLEKSRLLSDRFSAERPKGSFSTLEIQRTEQGDSAMYLCASSPIDSNQPQHFGDGTRLSIL.

The rearrangement uses TRBV6-5 and TRBJ1-4; D gene uncertain. Germline V gene sequence: CDR1 MNHEY, CDR2 SVGAGI. V was shortened by 8 bases and J by 7 bases, with 17 bases between the two germline ends. The CDR3 consists of 14 residues. CDR3 in amino acids: CASRGVGVGEKLFF. The CDR3 coding sequence is TGTGCCAGCCGAGGCGTCGGGGTTGGTGAAAAACTGTTTTTT.

The genes are TRBV9 and TRBJ1-2; D unresolved. Germline V CDR1 and CDR2: SGDLS, YYNGEE. The CDR3 is made up of 13 amino acids. Trimming stripped 0 bases from V and 4 bases from J, with 7 bases between. The CDR3: CASSVDIRYGYTF. The CDR3 region has the DNA TGTGCCAGCAGCGTAGATATCCGCTATGGCTACACCTTC.

The rearrangement uses TRBV18 and TRBJ2-7, with 15 nucleotides matching TRBD2. The CDR3 totals 17 residues. Germline V lookup: CDR1 KGHSH, CDR2 LQKENI. J was trimmed by 1 base and V by 6 bases; bases with no gene match: 7. Here the CDR3 DNA reads TGTGCCAGCTCGCCTCCGGGACTAGCGGGAGGTTCCTACGAGCAGTACTTC. This gives the protein CASSPPGLAGGSYEQYF. Filled out from reference TRBV18 and TRBJ2-7, the complete variable domain reads NAGVMQNPRHLVRRRGQEARLRCSPMKGHSHVYWYRQLPEEGLKFMVYLQKENIIDESGMPKERFSAEFPKEGPSILRIQQVVRGDSAAYFCASSPPGLAGGSYEQYFGPGTRLTVT.

The chain uses TRBV7-2 and TRBJ1-5, with 7 bases aligning to TRBD1. Germline V gene sequence: CDR1 SGHTA, CDR2 FQGNSA. The V gene end was trimmed by 5 bases and the J gene end by 3 bases; junction bases not matched to a gene: 10. The CDR3 spans 16 residues. The CDR3 region is CASSPYPTGLNQPQHF. The CDR3 coding sequence is TGTGCCAGCAGCCCTTACCCGACAGGGCTCAATCAGCCCCAGCATTTT.

This clone was seen only a few times. V gene TRBV28 combines with J gene TRBJ1-5; 8 bases align to TRBD1. Germline V gene data show CDR1 as MDHEN and CDR2 as SYDVKM. The CDR3 has 14 residues. V trimming: 7 bases; J trimming: 5 bases; junction bases outside the gene matches: 7. The CDR3 bases are TGTGCCAGCACCGCCGGGACAGGAGATCAGCCCCAGCATTTT. Translation: CASTAGTGDQPQHF.

This clone is a singleton in its sample. This chain joins TRBV5-1 and TRBJ1-4; the D gene is possibly TRBD1 (5 bases). Germline V CDR1 and CDR2: SGHRS, YFSETQ. The CDR3 spans 13 residues. Trimming stripped 0 bases from V and 8 bases from J, with 8 bases between. CDR3 coding DNA: TGCGCCAGCAGCTTGGCGCGGGACGAAAAACTGTTTTTT. Amino acid sequence: CASSLARDEKLFF.

The table lists this clone with a few counts. The chain couples TRBV13 to TRBJ1-1; 8 bases are shared with TRBD1. The CDR3 extends over 16 amino acids. J gave up 3 bases and V 1 base, and 7 bases lay outside the gene matches. Germline loops: CDR1 PRHDT, CDR2 FYEKMQ (reference sequence). In DNA form, the CDR3 reads TGTGCCAGCAGCTTAGCCCAGGGGGCGCAGGACACTGAAGCTTTCTTT. This sequence encodes CASSLAQGAQDTEAFF.